Presented here are 2 T cell receptor beta chains from one specimen sequenced in a study of shared clonotypes between healthy human individuals. Measured with immunoSEQ multiplex PCR; TCRdb has only the in-frame clones, and not every one. The table records approximately 110,000 clones, about 66% of them present only once. Input material: memory CD8+ T cells sorted from blood. Described subset: CD45RO+ cells pooled with CCR7-negative TemRA cells. All receptors derive from a woman aged 25 to 39 in good health.

The V call is TRBV4-1, the J call TRBJ2-2; 7 bases map to TRBD1. This CDR3 has 14 amino acids. Trimming at V came to 4 bases and at J to 5 bases, leaving 4 bases not matched to a gene. Germline V CDR1 and CDR2: MGHRA, YSYEKL. CDR3 amino acids: CASSPTGSTGELFF. For the CDR3, the DNA is TGCGCCAGCAGCCCGACAGGGTCGACCGGGGAGCTGTTTTTT.

The genes are TRBV6-6 and TRBJ2-3; the match to TRBD2 covers 12 bases. The ends lost 6 bases at V and 3 bases at J; junction bases unmatched: 4. Germline V gene sequence: CDR1 MNHNY, CDR2 SVGAGI (reference sequence). This CDR3 comprises 15 residues. The CDR3 is CASRSGTSGTDTQYF. The CDR3 DNA reads as TGTGCCAGCAGGTCCGGGACTAGCGGGACAGATACGCAGTATTTT.